The source of this T cell receptor (beta chain) is a study of OX40 agonist ivuxolimab in advanced cancers. Study at large: A diagnosis of hepatocellular carcinoma, melanoma, renal cell or head and neck cancer was present in dose-escalation patients. Partial responses, seen in three patients, involved one hepatocellular carcinoma and two cutaneous melanomas. At around 83% male, the cohort had a mean age of roughly 60 years, ranging from about 20 to 79. Study-wide results and caveats: Low normalized T-cell clonal expansion was also seen in some nonresponders.

Sequencing used immunoSEQ multiplex PCR; TCRdb keeps in-frame clones, though not all of them. The sample includes 75,000 to 100,000 clones, approximately 90% of them seen just once. About this clone itself: Its antigen is currently unknown.

CDR1 is MDHEN, CDR2 SYDVKM, per germline. The CDR3 sequence is 15 residues long. V lost 5 bases to trimming and J lost 8 bases; unmatched junction nucleotides: 9. This chain uses TRBV28 with TRBJ1-4; 9 bases are a match to TRBD1. This clonotype originated in an adult with an advanced solid tumor such as melanoma, head and neck, liver or kidney cancer. Sample: CD4+ or CD8+ T cells sorted from blood, taken in a trial of the OX40 agonist ivuxolimab. CDR3: CASSIQGQGGEKLFF. Written as DNA, the CDR3 is TGTGCCAGCAGTATACAGGGACAGGGTGGGGAAAAACTGTTTTTT.